The 27 T cell receptor beta chains below come from one sample, sequenced in a study of blood T cell repertoires in COVID-19. TCRdb's table, derived via immunoSEQ multiplex PCR, lists solely in-frame clones and lacks some. Of fewer than 120,000 clones listed, 82% were seen once; the top ten hold about 17%. The sample comprised peripheral blood. These receptors were obtained from a woman in her fifties or sixties with acute or convalescent COVID-19.

The chain links TRBV7-2 to TRBJ2-3; TRBD2 matches 8 bases. Unmatched junction bases numbered 1, after V lost 4 bases and J lost 4 bases. Germline V gene data show CDR1 as SGHTA and CDR2 as FQGNSA. The length of the CDR3 is 13 residues. The CDR3 region is CASSSGGADTQYF. CDR3 nucleotides: TGTGCCAGCAGCTCCGGGGGGGCAGATACGCAGTATTTT.

This chain links TRBV11-1 with TRBJ1-1; D unclear. V dropped 3 bases and J dropped 4 bases, with 12 bases sitting between them. The CDR3 runs to 14 residues. Germline values: CDR1 SGHAT, CDR2 FQDESV (reference sequence). CDR3 loop: CASSLVPRVTEAFF. The DNA of the CDR3 is TGTGCCAGCAGCTTGGTCCCGCGGGTCACTGAAGCTTTCTTT.

This rearrangement joins TRBV6-2 or TRBV6-3 to TRBJ2-1; 7 nucleotides agree with TRBD2. Germline CDR1 MNHEY, CDR2 SVGEGT. This CDR3 is built from 13 residues. Losses at the gene ends were 5 bases for V and 7 bases for J; bases not matched to a gene: 5. CDR3 DNA: TGTGCCAGCAGTCCCCTGGGGGGGAATGAGCAGTTCTTC. This codes for CASSPLGGNEQFF.

This chain uses TRBV2 with TRBJ2-5; 8 nucleotides agree with TRBD1. Germline V CDR1 and CDR2: SNHLY, FYNNEI. The CDR3 contains 15 residues. Trimming took 3 bases from V and 5 from J; bases not matched to a gene: 8. CDR3 sequence (DNA): TGTGCCAGCAGTGATCGAGGGCAGGGGGCGGAGACCCAGTACTTC. Translated, it gives CASSDRGQGAETQYF.

A single count supports this clone. The gene calls are TRBV4-2 and TRBJ2-3; TRBD2 might be the D (6 bases). The V end was cut by 1 base, the J end by 1 base, with 18 bases between. This CDR3 contains 18 residues. Germline V gives CDR1 LGHNA, CDR2 YNFKEQ. As DNA, the CDR3 is TGTGCCAGCAGCCAAGGCGGACTCGGGGGTGTCGGCACAGATACGCAGTATTTT. This encodes CASSQGGLGGVGTDTQYF.

The rearrangement links TRBV6-6 to TRBJ1-2; D may be TRBD1 (5 bases). Trimming shortened V by 11 bases and J by 0 bases, and 10 bases separated the two germline ends. CDR3 length: 12 amino acids. Germline V gene lookup returns CDR1 MNHNY and CDR2 SVGAGI (reference sequence). The DNA of the CDR3 is TGTGCCCTCCAGGGTTCTAACTATGGCTACACCTTC. Translation gives CALQGSNYGYTF.

The rearrangement joins TRBV5-1 to TRBJ2-2; 9 bases are shared with TRBD1. The J segment lost 9 bases and the V segment lost 0 bases, leaving 9 bases of the junction unmatched. CDR1 is SGHRS, CDR2 YFSETQ, per germline. The CDR3 consists of 16 residues. CDR3 sequence (DNA): TGCGCCAGCAGCTTGGGAGGGACAGGGACTTACTGGGAGCTGTTTTTT. It encodes CASSLGGTGTYWELFF.

This sequence joins TRBV7-9 and TRBJ1-2; D unresolved. Trimming cost V 2 bases and J 4 bases, with 8 bases left between them. CDR1 is SEHNR, CDR2 FQNEAQ, per germline (reference sequence). This CDR3 region has 13 residues. The CDR3 spells CASSLPIFYGYTF. DNA for the CDR3: TGTGCCAGCAGCTTACCCATTTTCTATGGCTACACCTTC.

Written as DNA, the CDR3 is TGTGCCAGCAGCCGAAGCGGGGCGAACACCGGGGAGCTGTTTTTT. Amino acid sequence: CASSRSGANTGELFF. The chain carries TRBV27 and TRBJ2-2, with TRBD2 matching 7 bases. CDR1 is MNHEY and CDR2 is SMNVEV in the germline V gene (reference sequence). J lost 0 bases, V lost 6 bases, and 4 bases had no gene match. CDR3 size: 15 residues.

This rearrangement joins TRBV12-3 or TRBV12-4 to TRBJ2-2; no definite D call. This CDR3 is 12 amino acids long. The V end was cut by 6 bases, the J end by 6 bases, with 8 bases between. Written as DNA, the CDR3 is TGTGCCAGCAGCCTAGAGGCCGGGGAGCTGTTTTTT. This translates into CASSLEAGELFF.

The chain links TRBV19 to TRBJ1-4; TRBD1 aligns across 11 bases. Germline values: CDR1 LNHDA, CDR2 SQIVND (reference sequence). The V gene end was trimmed by 3 bases and the J gene end by 5 bases; junction bases not matched to a gene: 5. The CDR3 loop spans 16 amino acids. In DNA form, the CDR3 reads TGTGCCAGTAGTATTCTCGGGACAGGGGGAAATGAAAAACTGTTTTTT. Translated: CASSILGTGGNEKLFF. The full variable domain, its missing parts supplied by reference TRBV19 and TRBJ1-4, is DGGITQSPKYLFRKEGQNVTLSCEQNLNHDAMYWYRQDPGQGLRLIYYSQIVNDFQKGDIAEGYSVSREKKESFPLTVTSAQKNPTAFYLCASSILGTGGNEKLFFGSGTQLSVL.

The rearrangement joins TRBV5-1 to TRBJ1-2, with TRBD1 matching 9 bases. V trimming: 3 bases; J trimming: 10 bases; junction bases outside the gene matches: 13. The CDR3 length is 15 residues. CDR1 and CDR2 from the germline V gene are SGHRS and YFSETQ. The CDR3 spells CASSSFAGTGSDYTF. In nucleotides, the CDR3 is TGCGCCAGCAGCTCCTTCGCCGGGACAGGGTCCGACTACACCTTC.

This clone was recorded once. The gene calls are TRBV3-1 (or the pseudogene TRBV3-2) and TRBJ1-2; 9 nucleotides agree with TRBD1. Germline CDR1 is LGHDT and CDR2 is YNNKEL (reference sequence). Trimming removed 4 bases from V and 7 bases from J; junction bases left unmatched: 7. This CDR3 has 14 amino acids. CDR3 nucleotide sequence: TGTGCCAGCAGCCGGGACAGGGCTGGCTCTGGCTACACCTTC. As protein: CASSRDRAGSGYTF.

The genes are TRBV24-1 and TRBJ2-5; D possibly corresponds to TRBD1 (5 bases). Germline-derived CDR1 and CDR2 are KGHDR and SFDVKD. The CDR3 spans 16 residues. The V end lost 4 bases, the J end lost 2 bases, and 16 bases lay between the germline ends. CDR3 loop: CATSEHLTAGQETQYF. The CDR3 DNA is TGTGCCACCAGTGAACACCTGACAGCTGGACAAGAGACCCAGTACTTC.

This clone was recorded once. For the CDR3, the DNA is TGTGCCAGCAGTCCTGGGGGCAGTCTGGGCTATGGCTACACCTTC. Protein: CASSPGGSLGYGYTF. The V call is TRBV6-5, the J call TRBJ1-2; D is perhaps TRBD1 (6 bases). Germline values: CDR1 MNHEY, CDR2 SVGAGI. V lost 5 bases, J lost 4 bases, and 17 bases lay in between. The CDR3 contains 15 residues.

V and J are TRBV11-3 and TRBJ1-1; tentative D call: TRBD1 (5 bases). The CDR3 sequence is 14 residues long. CDR1 is SGHNT, CDR2 YENEEA, per germline. The V end was cut by 4 bases, the J end by 2 bases, with 11 bases between. The DNA for the CDR3 is TGTGCCAGCAGCTCAGGACAAAGAAACACTGAAGCTTTCTTT. It is translated as CASSSGQRNTEAFF.

The J gene is TRBJ1-5, the V gene TRBV19, with 8 positions matching TRBD1. The ends lost 5 bases at V and 3 bases at J; junction bases unmatched: 6. Germline lookup yields CDR1 LNHDA and CDR2 SQIVND (reference sequence). This CDR3 region has 15 residues. The CDR3 reads CASSPQGAVNQPQHF. DNA of the CDR3: TGTGCCAGTAGTCCCCAGGGGGCGGTCAATCAGCCCCAGCATTTT.

This chain uses TRBV27 with TRBJ2-7; TRBD2 agrees at 13 bases. The germline V gene has CDR1 MNHEY and CDR2 SMNVEV (reference sequence). V shed 5 bases and J 7 bases; nucleotides not matched to a gene: 8. The CDR3 length is 15 residues. Here the CDR3 reads CASSPPGLAGLEQYF. CDR3 nucleotide sequence: TGTGCCAGCAGTCCACCGGGACTAGCGGGGCTTGAGCAGTACTTC.

The rearrangement links TRBV14 to TRBJ2-7; 9 nucleotides line up with TRBD1. Trimming at V came to 1 base and at J to 2 bases, leaving 15 bases not matched to a gene. Germline loops: CDR1 SGHDN, CDR2 FVKESK. The CDR3 is made up of 19 amino acids. CDR3 coding DNA: TGTGCCAGCAGCCAAGGGGCCGGGACAGGGTCCGGGACAGCCTACGAGCAGTACTTC. Protein sequence: CASSQGAGTGSGTAYEQYF.

The chain links TRBV24-1 to TRBJ1-2, with D perhaps TRBD1 (6 bases). CDR1 is KGHDR, CDR2 SFDVKD, per germline. V shed 2 bases and J shed 8 bases, with 8 bases lying between them. CDR3 length: 12 amino acids. In DNA form, the CDR3 reads TGTGCCACCAGTGATTCAGGGGTCGGCTACACCTTC. Amino acid sequence: CATSDSGVGYTF.

This rearrangement joins TRBV6-2 or TRBV6-3 to TRBJ2-1; 14 bases match TRBD2. V lost 5 bases to trimming and J lost 8 bases; unmatched junction nucleotides: 8. The length of the CDR3 is 16 residues. Germline values: CDR1 MNHEY, CDR2 SVGEGT. The CDR3 here is CASSTRLAGGAYEQFF. CDR3 bases: TGTGCCAGCAGTACGAGACTAGCGGGGGGGGCATATGAGCAGTTCTTC.

The chain combines TRBV7-2 with TRBJ1-4, with D unclear. Germline lookup yields CDR1 SGHTA and CDR2 FQGNSA. The CDR3 is 14 amino acids. With 1 base removed from V and 6 bases from J, the gap between germline ends came to 9 bases. CDR3 nucleotide sequence: TGTGCCAGCAGCTTAGGAGGGTTGGATGAAAAACTGTTTTTT. It is translated as CASSLGGLDEKLFF.

A single count supports this clone. The junction departs from the called germline gene at one end, perhaps through a read error. This chain connects TRBV7-7 to TRBJ2-5, with 7 positions matching TRBD1. CDR1 is SSHAT and CDR2 is FNYEAQ in the germline V gene (reference sequence). The CDR3 is 15 amino acids. The CDR3 here is CASSAITGVQETQYF. For the CDR3, the DNA is TGTGCTAGCAGCGCCATTACAGGGGTTCAAGAGACCCAGTACTTC.

This rearrangement joins TRBV7-2 to TRBJ2-7; 8 positions match TRBD1. Germline assignment: CDR1 SGHTA and CDR2 FQGNSA. Unmatched junction bases numbered 8, after V lost 3 bases and J lost 4 bases. The CDR3 length is 15 residues. The CDR3 loop is CASSFTPGQVYEQYF. Here the CDR3 DNA reads TGTGCCAGCAGCTTCACTCCGGGACAGGTTTACGAGCAGTACTTC.

This clone showed up just a few times. V usage is TRBV4-1 and J usage is TRBJ1-1; TRBD1 matches 9 bases. Losses at the gene ends were 3 bases for V and 2 bases for J; bases not matched to a gene: 7. Germline CDR1 reads MGHRA; CDR2 reads YSYEKL. CDR3 length: 16 residues. CDR3 amino acids: CASSQIQGARNTEAFF. For the CDR3, the DNA is TGCGCCAGCAGCCAGATACAGGGGGCGCGTAACACTGAAGCTTTCTTT.

The chain combines TRBV2 with TRBJ2-5; D possibly corresponds to TRBD1 (5 bases). V shed 3 bases and J shed 4 bases, with 12 bases lying between them. Per germline, CDR1 SNHLY and CDR2 FYNNEI. The CDR3 consists of 14 residues. The CDR3 DNA is TGTGCCAGCAGTGAGGAATGGGGCCCAGAGACCCAGTACTTC. Its translation is CASSEEWGPETQYF.

In its sample, this clone was seen a few times. The rearrangement joins TRBV6-2 or TRBV6-3 to TRBJ2-4; D remains unclear. CDR3 length equals 15 residues. V lost 5 bases and J 0 bases, leaving 11 bases between the germline ends. Germline V gene data show CDR1 as MNHEY and CDR2 as SVGEGT. CDR3 residues: CASSKAAGAKNIQYF. The CDR3 bases are TGTGCCAGCAGTAAGGCGGCTGGAGCCAAAAACATTCAGTACTTC.